Shown below are 23 T cell receptor beta chains from a single sample sequenced in a study of PD-1 blockade in classical Hodgkin lymphoma. Every single patient, without exception, relapsed after autologous stem cell transplantation, and brentuximab vedotin exposure varied. The repertoire was sequenced with immunoSEQ multiplex PCR; TCRdb's copy has only in-frame clones and lacks some. The sample carries 9,500 to 12,000 clones, approximately 84% recorded once. The starting material was peripheral blood mononuclear cells (PBMCs), obtained at baseline. The source is a human donor with classical Hodgkin lymphoma.

The J gene is TRBJ1-1, the V gene TRBV10-3; 9 nucleotides agree with TRBD1. The V and J ends lost 4 bases and 10 bases, in that order; junction bases with no gene match: 4. The germline V gene has CDR1 ENHRY and CDR2 SYGVKD. The CDR3 runs to 12 residues. The CDR3 here is CAISGDRDRAFF. The CDR3 region has the DNA TGTGCCATCAGTGGGGACAGGGATCGAGCTTTCTTT.

V is TRBV9 and J is TRBJ2-3; D possibly corresponds to TRBD1 (5 bases). This CDR3 contains 13 residues. The V end was cut by 4 bases, the J end by 4 bases, with 10 bases between. Germline values: CDR1 SGDLS, CDR2 YYNGEE. The CDR3 is CASSSQGADTQYF. The CDR3 nucleotides read TGTGCCAGCAGCTCCCAGGGCGCAGATACGCAGTATTTT.

The V gene is TRBV10-3, the J gene TRBJ1-1; 7 nucleotides match TRBD1. Germline V gene sequence: CDR1 ENHRY, CDR2 SYGVKD. CDR3 length: 16 residues. V shed 8 bases and J 0 bases; nucleotides not matched to a gene: 12. The CDR3 DNA reads TGTGCCATCGGTCGGGACAGCCAAGCAATGAACACTGAAGCTTTCTTT. It encodes CAIGRDSQAMNTEAFF.

The chain is built from TRBV10-3 and TRBJ2-7, with D possibly being TRBD2 (5 bases). The CDR3 contains 13 residues. Germline CDR1 reads ENHRY; CDR2 reads SYGVKD. The germline V and J ends were trimmed by 6 bases and 1 base, with 10 bases remaining between them. The CDR3 coding sequence is TGTGCCATCAGGGGAGCGAGTTCCTACGAGCAGTACTTC. This codes for CAIRGASSYEQYF.

The rearrangement links TRBV5-8 to TRBJ2-7; D gene ambiguous. From germline, CDR1 is SGHTS and CDR2 YDEGEE. The CDR3 totals 13 residues. V lost 1 base and J 6 bases, leaving 11 bases between the germline ends. The CDR3 nucleotides are TGTGCCAGCAGCTTGTACCGGAGTGGCGAGCAGTACTTC. Its translation: CASSLYRSGEQYF.

The rearrangement links TRBV18 to TRBJ2-7; D is unresolved. V dropped 6 bases and J dropped 0 bases, with 12 bases sitting between them. This CDR3 spans 14 amino acids. The germline V gene has CDR1 KGHSH and CDR2 LQKENI. The CDR3 sequence is CASSSRFSSYEQYF. CDR3 nucleotide sequence: TGTGCCAGCTCCAGTCGGTTTAGCTCCTACGAGCAGTACTTC.

Concerning this clone: The junction differs from germline at one of its ends, possibly a read error. V usage is TRBV11-3 and J usage is TRBJ2-7; D ambiguous. Looked up from germline, CDR1 is SGHNT and CDR2 is YENEEA. This CDR3 is built from 12 residues. CDR3 amino acids: CASSLDFQLLDF. CDR3 sequence (DNA): TGTGCCAGCAGCTTAGATTTTCAGTTGTTGGACTTC.

This clone was seen more than once but under ten times. The chain uses TRBV5-1 and TRBJ1-1; D unclear. Trimming removed 0 bases at V and 4 bases at J, with 7 bases between. Germline lookup yields CDR1 SGHRS and CDR2 YFSETQ. The CDR3 has 13 amino acids. Here the CDR3 DNA reads TGCGCCAGCAGCTTGGCTTTGCTCACTGAAGCTTTCTTT. Translated, it gives CASSLALLTEAFF.

The chain is built from TRBV28 and TRBJ1-5; TRBD1 might be the D (5 bases). Trimming pared 6 bases from V and 0 bases from J, leaving 12 bases between. The CDR3 has 15 amino acids. Germline lookup yields CDR1 MDHEN and CDR2 SYDVKM. The CDR3 loop is CASSEPGLSNQPQHF. CDR3 bases: TGTGCCAGCAGCGAACCGGGACTTAGCAATCAGCCCCAGCATTTT.

The V call is TRBV9, the J call TRBJ2-7; TRBD1 might be the D (6 bases). The germline V gene has CDR1 SGDLS and CDR2 YYNGEE. The CDR3 has 14 residues. Trimming took 0 bases from V and 6 from J, leaving 13 bases between them. The CDR3 reads CASSVEPGVAEQYF. In nucleotides, the CDR3 is TGTGCCAGCAGCGTAGAACCAGGGGTGGCCGAGCAGTACTTC.

The J gene is TRBJ2-3, the V gene TRBV4-1; 8 bases match TRBD1. The V gene's germline CDR1 is MGHRA and CDR2 YSYEKL. The CDR3 is 15 residues long. After removal of 5 bases from V and 2 bases from J, the junction contained 6 bases not matched to a gene. This CDR3 reads CASSIRQGSTDTQYF. In nucleotides, the CDR3 is TGCGCCAGCAGCATAAGACAGGGGTCCACAGATACGCAGTATTTT.

V usage is TRBV28 and J usage is TRBJ2-5, with 11 bases matching TRBD2. The CDR3 loop spans 16 amino acids. V shed 2 bases and J 2 bases; nucleotides not matched to a gene: 4. Germline CDR1 and CDR2: MDHEN and SYDVKM. CDR3 protein: CASSLEGLAEQETQYF. The CDR3 bases are TGTGCCAGCAGTTTAGAGGGACTAGCGGAACAAGAGACCCAGTACTTC.

The gene calls are TRBV10-3 and TRBJ2-3; D is uncertain. Germline assignment: CDR1 ENHRY and CDR2 SYGVKD. Trimming took off 2 bases at V and 0 bases at J, with 6 bases between the two ends. The CDR3 covers 14 residues. CDR3 in amino acids: CAISETLSTDTQYF. CDR3 nucleotide sequence: TGTGCCATCAGTGAGACCCTTAGCACAGATACGCAGTATTTT.

The chain recombines TRBV19 with TRBJ2-7; 7 bases are a match to TRBD2. Losses at the gene ends were 1 base for V and 3 bases for J; bases not matched to a gene: 15. CDR3 length equals 18 residues. Germline CDR1 and CDR2: LNHDA and SQIVND (reference sequence). For the CDR3, the DNA is TGTGCCAGTAGTATAGTGAAGGCGGGAGAGTGGACTAACTACGAGCAGTACTTC. It specifies CASSIVKAGEWTNYEQYF. Combining the CDR3 with reference TRBV19 and TRBJ2-7 gives the whole variable domain DGGITQSPKYLFRKEGQNVTLSCEQNLNHDAMYWYRQDPGQGLRLIYYSQIVNDFQKGDIAEGYSVSREKKESFPLTVTSAQKNPTAFYLCASSIVKAGEWTNYEQYFGPGTRLTVT.

This chain joins TRBV14 and TRBJ1-2, with TRBD1 matching 7 bases. The CDR3 has 12 residues. J lost 7 bases, V lost 5 bases, and 4 bases had no gene match. Per germline, CDR1 SGHDN and CDR2 FVKESK. The CDR3 coding sequence is TGTGCCAGCAGCGGGACAGTAAGTGGCTACACCTTC. Amino acids: CASSGTVSGYTF. Based on the CDR3 plus reference TRBV14 and TRBJ1-2, the full variable domain is EAGVTQFPSHSVIEKGQTVTLRCDPISGHDNLYWYRRVMGKEIKFLLHFVKESKQDESGMPNNRFLAERTGGTYSTLKVQPAELEDSGVYFCASSGTVSGYTFGSGTRLTVV.

The CDR3 DNA follows: TGTGCCAGCTCGCGGAACCCGGCGAGCGGAGAATCCCAAGGTGAGCAGTTCTTC. It translates to CASSRNPASGESQGEQFF. The chain joins TRBV18 to TRBJ2-1, with D possibly being TRBD2 (5 bases). The CDR3 is 18 residues long. Germline V CDR1 and CDR2: KGHSH, LQKENI. V shed 6 bases and J shed 9 bases, with 30 bases lying between them.

The chain has TRBV14 and TRBJ2-1; 7 positions agree with TRBD2. Germline CDR1 SGHDN, CDR2 FVKESK. The CDR3 length is 14 residues. The V gene end was trimmed by 0 bases and the J gene end by 9 bases; junction bases not matched to a gene: 5. CDR3 in amino acids: CASSQELATLEQFF. CDR3 coding DNA: TGTGCCAGCAGCCAAGAACTAGCGACGCTTGAGCAGTTCTTC. Full variable domain (rest looked up from reference TRBV14 and TRBJ2-1): EAGVTQFPSHSVIEKGQTVTLRCDPISGHDNLYWYRRVMGKEIKFLLHFVKESKQDESGMPNNRFLAERTGGTYSTLKVQPAELEDSGVYFCASSQELATLEQFFGPGTRLTVL.

This clone was seen a single time. This sequence joins TRBV7-9 and TRBJ2-7, with TRBD2 matching over 13 bases. This CDR3 spans 19 amino acids. Germline V gene sequence: CDR1 SEHNR, CDR2 FQNEAQ (reference sequence). The V and J ends lost 4 bases and 3 bases, in that order; junction bases with no gene match: 15. The CDR3 sequence: CASSSSGLAGNPLVYEQYF. CDR3 bases: TGTGCCAGCAGCTCCTCGGGACTAGCGGGAAACCCCCTAGTCTACGAGCAGTACTTC.

V gene TRBV5-1 combines with J gene TRBJ1-3; D gene uncertain. V gave up 2 bases and J gave up 1 base, with 13 bases separating them. CDR3 length: 16 amino acids. Germline assignment: CDR1 SGHRS and CDR2 YFSETQ. The CDR3 region is CASSFGPYSSGNTIYF. In DNA form, the CDR3 reads TGCGCCAGCAGCTTCGGACCGTACTCTTCTGGAAACACCATATATTTT.

Only one count was recorded for this clone. The genes are TRBV4-3 and TRBJ1-6; D ambiguous. Deletions cut 4 bases from V and 0 bases from J, with 13 bases between. Germline lookup yields CDR1 LGHNA and CDR2 YSLEER. This CDR3 contains 17 residues. DNA of the CDR3: TGCGCCAGCAGCCCCCTCACGGGCCCCTCCTATAATTCACCCCTCCACTTT. The encoded protein is CASSPLTGPSYNSPLHF.

Here the CDR3 reads CASSGPIGVTGNTIYF. In DNA form, the CDR3 reads TGTGCCAGCAGCGGACCTATTGGGGTCACTGGAAACACCATATATTTT. This chain uses TRBV13 with TRBJ1-3; D gene unclear. Trimming took off 5 bases at V and 2 bases at J, with 16 bases between the two ends. There are 16 residues in the CDR3. From germline, CDR1 is PRHDT and CDR2 FYEKMQ (reference sequence).

The V and J genes are TRBV5-6 and TRBJ2-3; 10 bases are a match to TRBD1. V shed 2 bases and J 0 bases; nucleotides not matched to a gene: 3. The V gene's germline CDR1 is SGHDT and CDR2 YYEEEE. The CDR3 contains 16 residues. The CDR3 nucleotides read TGTGCCAGCAGCTTCGCGGGACAGGGGAGCACAGATACGCAGTATTTT. It is translated as CASSFAGQGSTDTQYF.

This sequence joins TRBV19 and TRBJ1-4; tentatively, D is TRBD1 (5 bases). The CDR3 is 15 amino acids. V dropped 1 base and J dropped 8 bases, with 14 bases sitting between them. Looked up from germline, CDR1 is LNHDA and CDR2 is SQIVND (reference sequence). CDR3 region: CASSIVGTYDEKLFF. The CDR3 DNA sequence: TGTGCCAGTAGTATAGTGGGGACGTACGACGAAAAACTGTTTTTT.